The rows below give T cell receptor beta chains drawn from one sample of a study of blood T cell repertoires in COVID-19. Measured with immunoSEQ multiplex PCR; TCRdb has only the in-frame clones, and not every one. The table lists approximately 220,000 clones, approximately 90% of them singletons. Sequenced material: peripheral blood. These receptors originate from a man aged 50 or older with acute or convalescent COVID-19. Each CDR3 is given with its conserved first and last residue. A D gene is named only where the DNA matches it firmly. Size is omitted from some rows. Given values are once, few, many or a class for expanded clones.

d_call: TRBD1
cdr3_length: 15
v_call: TRBV6-5
clone_size: few
j_call: TRBJ1-5
cdr3_aa: CASSYEDRGNQPQHF
cdr3_nt: TGTGCCAGCAGTTACGAGGACAGGGGCAATCAGCCCCAGCATTTT

d_call: TRBD1
cdr3_length: 15
v_call: TRBV3-1/TRBV3-2
clone_size: NA
j_call: TRBJ1-2
cdr3_aa: CASSQDFWDSYGYTF
cdr3_nt: TGTGCCAGCAGCCAAGATTTTTGGGACAGCTATGGCTACACCTTC

d_call: TRBD2
cdr3_length: 16
v_call: TRBV5-1
clone_size: NA
j_call: TRBJ2-5
cdr3_aa: CASTPTSGVARETQYF
cdr3_nt: TGCGCCAGCACCCCGACTAGCGGGGTCGCGAGGGAGACCCAGTACTTC

d_call: NA
cdr3_length: 14
v_call: TRBV4-1
clone_size: once
j_call: TRBJ1-5
cdr3_aa: CASSQGGRDQPQHF
cdr3_nt: TGCGCCAGCAGCCAGGGCGGCAGGGATCAGCCCCAGCATTTT

d_call: NA
cdr3_length: 14
v_call: TRBV18
clone_size: few
j_call: TRBJ1-5
cdr3_aa: CASSPGPKNQPQHF
cdr3_nt: TGTGCCAGCTCACCAGGGCCGAAGAATCAGCCCCAGCATTTT

d_call: TRBD1
cdr3_length: 14
v_call: TRBV6-6
clone_size: NA
j_call: TRBJ1-4
cdr3_aa: CASSAGQGGEKLFF
cdr3_nt: TGTGCCAGCAGCGCGGGACAGGGTGGCGAAAAACTGTTTTTT

d_call: NA
cdr3_length: 13
v_call: TRBV27
clone_size: NA
j_call: TRBJ1-3
cdr3_aa: CASSYNSGNTIYF
cdr3_nt: TGTGCCAGCAGTTATAACTCTGGAAACACCATATATTTT

d_call: TRBD1
cdr3_length: 14
v_call: TRBV10-3
clone_size: once
j_call: TRBJ1-3
cdr3_aa: CAISDGTGGDTIYF
cdr3_nt: TGTGCCATCAGTGACGGGACAGGAGGGGACACCATATATTTT

d_call: TRBD1
cdr3_length: 15
v_call: TRBV5-1
clone_size: NA
j_call: TRBJ1-4
cdr3_aa: CASSQRQGANEKLFF
cdr3_nt: TGCGCCAGCAGCCAGAGACAGGGGGCGAATGAAAAACTGTTTTTT

d_call: TRBD1
cdr3_length: 17
v_call: TRBV5-6
clone_size: NA
j_call: TRBJ1-2
cdr3_aa: CASTLKLLGQVSYGYTF
cdr3_nt: TGTGCCAGCACCCTTAAGCTGCTGGGACAGGTATCCTATGGCTACACCTTC

d_call: TRBD1
cdr3_length: 15
v_call: TRBV5-1
clone_size: NA
j_call: TRBJ1-1
cdr3_aa: CASSSGQGLNTEAFF
cdr3_nt: TGCGCCAGCAGCTCGGGACAGGGATTGAACACTGAAGCTTTCTTT

d_call: NA
cdr3_length: 13
v_call: TRBV5-6
clone_size: once
j_call: TRBJ2-7
cdr3_aa: CASSFNRIGEQYF
cdr3_nt: TGTGCCAGCAGCTTTAACAGGATTGGAGAGCAGTACTTC

d_call: TRBD1
cdr3_length: 15
v_call: TRBV9
clone_size: NA
j_call: TRBJ1-4
cdr3_aa: CASSVGGQGREKLFF
cdr3_nt: TGTGCCAGCAGCGTAGGGGGACAGGGTAGGGAAAAACTGTTTTTT

d_call: TRBD2
cdr3_length: 16
v_call: TRBV5-4
clone_size: NA
j_call: TRBJ2-5
cdr3_aa: CASSRGLAGGTETQYF
cdr3_nt: TGTGCCAGCAGCCGGGGACTAGCGGGGGGGACGGAGACCCAGTACTTC

d_call: NA
cdr3_length: 15
v_call: TRBV18
clone_size: NA
j_call: TRBJ2-3
cdr3_aa: CASSVNGAGSDTQYF
cdr3_nt: TGTGCCAGCTCAGTTAATGGGGCCGGCTCAGATACGCAGTATTTT

d_call: NA
cdr3_length: 15
v_call: TRBV3-1/TRBV3-2
clone_size: few
j_call: TRBJ1-2
cdr3_aa: CASSQSPRDNYGYTF
cdr3_nt: TGTGCCAGCAGCCAATCCCCGAGGGATAACTATGGCTACACCTTC

d_call: NA
cdr3_length: 13
v_call: TRBV5-6
clone_size: few
j_call: TRBJ1-2
cdr3_aa: CASSLDLPYGYTF
cdr3_nt: TGTGCCAGCAGCTTGGACTTGCCCTATGGCTACACCTTC

d_call: NA
cdr3_length: 12
v_call: TRBV4-2
clone_size: NA
j_call: TRBJ1-1
cdr3_aa: CASSQTPAEAFF
cdr3_nt: TGTGCCAGCAGCCAAACCCCGGCTGAAGCTTTCTTT

d_call: TRBD1
cdr3_length: 16
v_call: TRBV4-1
clone_size: NA
j_call: TRBJ1-5
cdr3_aa: CASSQVFTGVDQPQHF
cdr3_nt: TGCGCCAGCAGCCAAGTGTTTACAGGGGTCGATCAGCCCCAGCATTTT

d_call: NA
cdr3_length: 12
v_call: TRBV30
clone_size: NA
j_call: TRBJ1-1
cdr3_aa: CAWSPGPRGAFF
cdr3_nt: TGTGCCTGGAGTCCGGGTCCTCGTGGGGCTTTCTTT

d_call: TRBD1
cdr3_length: 13
v_call: TRBV5-4
clone_size: NA
j_call: TRBJ1-1
cdr3_aa: CASSVNRGYEAFF
cdr3_nt: TGTGCCAGCAGCGTAAACAGGGGCTATGAAGCTTTCTTT

d_call: NA
cdr3_length: 16
v_call: TRBV3-1/TRBV3-2
clone_size: NA
j_call: TRBJ2-1
cdr3_aa: CASSKWGDPTMSVQFF
cdr3_nt: TGTGCCAGCAGCAAATGGGGAGACCCTACAATGAGTGTGCAGTTCTTC

d_call: NA
cdr3_length: 16
v_call: TRBV30
clone_size: few
j_call: TRBJ1-3
cdr3_aa: CAWSVHSYSSGNTIYF
cdr3_nt: TGTGCCTGGAGTGTACACAGCTACAGCTCTGGAAACACCATATATTTT

d_call: TRBD2
cdr3_length: 17
v_call: TRBV5-1
clone_size: NA
j_call: TRBJ2-2
cdr3_aa: CASSLVASGANTGELFF
cdr3_nt: TGCGCCAGCAGCTTGGTGGCTAGCGGGGCTAACACCGGGGAGCTGTTTTTT

d_call: NA
cdr3_length: 14
v_call: TRBV4-1
clone_size: NA
j_call: TRBJ2-1
cdr3_aa: CASSQAAAVDEQFF
cdr3_nt: TGCGCCAGCAGCCAAGCCGCGGCGGTCGATGAGCAGTTCTTC

d_call: TRBD1
cdr3_length: 17
v_call: TRBV19
clone_size: NA
j_call: TRBJ1-5
cdr3_aa: CASSFGQGGISNQPQHF
cdr3_nt: TGTGCCAGTAGTTTCGGACAGGGCGGGATCAGCAATCAGCCCCAGCATTTT

d_call: TRBD2
cdr3_length: 18
v_call: TRBV27
clone_size: NA
j_call: TRBJ2-5
cdr3_aa: CASSFLGTSGGSQETQYF
cdr3_nt: TGTGCCAGCAGTTTCCTCGGGACTAGCGGGGGATCCCAAGAGACCCAGTACTTC

d_call: NA
cdr3_length: 14
v_call: TRBV6-5
clone_size: NA
j_call: TRBJ2-3
cdr3_aa: CASSPGGNTDTQYF
cdr3_nt: TGTGCCAGCAGCCCAGGGGGGAACACAGATACGCAGTATTTT

d_call: NA
cdr3_length: 16
v_call: TRBV7-9
clone_size: NA
j_call: TRBJ1-1
cdr3_aa: CASSLQGLTLNTEAFF
cdr3_nt: TGTGCCAGCAGCTTACAGGGCCTTACCTTGAACACTGAAGCTTTCTTT

d_call: TRBD1
cdr3_length: 16
v_call: TRBV11-2
clone_size: NA
j_call: TRBJ1-1
cdr3_aa: CASSRGQGAMNTEAFF
cdr3_nt: TGTGCCAGCAGCCGCGGACAGGGGGCGATGAACACTGAAGCTTTCTTT

d_call: TRBD2
cdr3_length: 13
v_call: TRBV3-1/TRBV3-2
clone_size: NA
j_call: TRBJ2-7
cdr3_aa: CASSQATGGGQYF
cdr3_nt: TGTGCCAGCAGCCAAGCGACGGGAGGAGGGCAGTACTTC

d_call: TRBD1
cdr3_length: 14
v_call: TRBV2
clone_size: NA
j_call: TRBJ2-5
cdr3_aa: CASTRQGAGVAQYF
cdr3_nt: TGTGCCAGCACCAGACAGGGGGCGGGAGTGGCCCAGTACTTC

d_call: NA
cdr3_length: 13
v_call: TRBV10-3
clone_size: once
j_call: TRBJ2-1
cdr3_aa: CAISGQPEGEQFF
cdr3_nt: TGTGCCATCAGTGGACAACCGGAGGGTGAGCAGTTCTTC

d_call: TRBD1
cdr3_length: 14
v_call: TRBV25-1
clone_size: NA
j_call: TRBJ1-5
cdr3_aa: CASSEFRGDQPQHF
cdr3_nt: TGTGCCAGCAGTGAATTCAGGGGGGATCAGCCCCAGCATTTT

d_call: NA
cdr3_length: 14
v_call: TRBV28
clone_size: NA
j_call: TRBJ1-2
cdr3_aa: CATTGPTSPYGYTF
cdr3_nt: TGTGCCACCACAGGCCCTACGAGTCCCTATGGCTACACCTTC

d_call: NA
cdr3_length: 13
v_call: TRBV24-1
clone_size: NA
j_call: TRBJ2-3
cdr3_aa: CATSDSLTDTQYF
cdr3_nt: TGTGCCACCAGTGATAGCTTAACAGATACGCAGTATTTT

d_call: TRBD1
cdr3_length: 15
v_call: TRBV30
clone_size: NA
j_call: TRBJ1-6
cdr3_aa: CAWSVRTGGNSPLHF
cdr3_nt: TGTGCCTGGAGTGTACGAACAGGGGGCAATTCACCCCTCCACTTT

d_call: TRBD1
cdr3_length: 18
v_call: TRBV23-1
clone_size: once
j_call: TRBJ1-5
cdr3_aa: CASSQLTSDRASNQPQHF
cdr3_nt: TGCGCCAGCAGTCAACTAACCTCGGACAGGGCTAGCAATCAGCCCCAGCATTTT

d_call: NA
cdr3_length: 15
v_call: TRBV5-1
clone_size: NA
j_call: TRBJ2-2
cdr3_aa: CASSAGDKTTGELFF
cdr3_nt: TGCGCCAGCAGCGCGGGGGACAAGACGACCGGGGAGCTGTTTTTT

d_call: TRBD1
cdr3_length: 13
v_call: TRBV2
clone_size: NA
j_call: TRBJ1-1
cdr3_aa: CASSSTGFTEAFF
cdr3_nt: TGTGCCAGCAGCTCGACAGGGTTCACTGAAGCTTTCTTT

d_call: NA
cdr3_length: 12
v_call: TRBV29-1
clone_size: NA
j_call: TRBJ1-2
cdr3_aa: CSVEGATGGYTF
cdr3_nt: TGCAGCGTTGAAGGAGCGACGGGTGGCTACACCTTC

d_call: TRBD1
cdr3_length: 17
v_call: TRBV10-2
clone_size: NA
j_call: TRBJ1-6
cdr3_aa: CASSPFTRTGRNSPLHF
cdr3_nt: TGCGCCAGCAGTCCCTTTACCCGGACAGGGAGGAATTCACCCCTCCACTTT

d_call: NA
cdr3_length: 14
v_call: TRBV19
clone_size: NA
j_call: TRBJ1-6
cdr3_aa: CVERGNYYNSPLHF
cdr3_nt: TGTGTCGAGAGGGGGAACTACTATAATTCACCCCTCCACTTT

d_call: TRBD1
cdr3_length: 17
v_call: TRBV6-6
clone_size: NA
j_call: TRBJ1-5
cdr3_aa: CASSPGTGRISNQPQHF
cdr3_nt: TGTGCCAGCAGTCCCGGGACAGGGAGGATTAGCAATCAGCCCCAGCATTTT

d_call: NA
cdr3_length: 14
v_call: TRBV7-9
clone_size: NA
j_call: TRBJ1-2
cdr3_aa: CASSLDRVGYGYTF
cdr3_nt: TGTGCCAGCAGCTTAGATCGGGTTGGCTATGGCTACACCTTC

d_call: NA
cdr3_length: 13
v_call: TRBV12-3/TRBV12-4
clone_size: NA
j_call: TRBJ1-3
cdr3_aa: CASTPGAGNTIYF
cdr3_nt: TGTGCCAGCACCCCGGGGGCTGGAAACACCATATATTTT

d_call: TRBD2
cdr3_length: 16
v_call: TRBV4-2
clone_size: NA
j_call: TRBJ2-7
cdr3_aa: CASSLLRAGGTYEQYF
cdr3_nt: TGTGCCAGCAGCCTCCTCAGAGCGGGGGGAACCTACGAGCAGTACTTC

d_call: TRBD1
cdr3_length: 15
v_call: TRBV5-1
clone_size: NA
j_call: TRBJ2-1
cdr3_aa: CASSPFGQGVHEQFF
cdr3_nt: TGCGCCAGCAGCCCATTCGGACAGGGAGTCCATGAGCAGTTCTTC